The clone carrying this TCR beta chain has ten or more counts. Antigen specificity is unknown. The data stem from a study of blood T cells in healthy people across ages. Findings and limits, study-wide: When set beside aged donors, long-lived donors presented more naive CD4+ cells and higher diversity. Not knowing donor CMV status may have confounded expanded clonotype changes. The unsorted PBMCs prevented any conclusive comparison of naive versus antigen-experienced cells.

Using a J-beta primer mix together with a sample-barcoded 5' primer, a second PCR was run for roughly 6 to 12 cycles. Per sample, CDR3-containing paired-end reads numbered at least 3 million. MiXCR, applied by TCRdb to the 5' RACE reads, yields one record per CDR3 protein. The sample yields about 1.5 million distinct CDR3 sequences, approximately 43% seen once. V shed 3 bases and J shed 0 bases, with 9 bases lying between them. The CDR3 sequence is 15 residues long. Sequencing was done on a sample of blood. V is TRBV12-3 or TRBV12-4 and J is TRBJ1-5; D remains ambiguous. This clonotype originated in a woman between 18 and 29 years old in good health. The CDR3 DNA sequence: TGTGCCAGCAGTTTGTGGGGAGGTAGCAATCAGCCCCAGCATTTT. Translation gives CASSLWGGSNQPQHF.